These 29 T cell receptor beta chains share one sample of origin, sequenced in a study of response to subunit inactivated influenza vaccine (dated by TCRdb to about 2018). Preparation of the library involved RT-PCR. The reads were generated on an Illumina HiSeq 2500. TCRdb cleaned the public reads at Q25 with fastp, built clones with MiXCR and kept in-frame beta chains. CDR3 protein sequences are deduplicated, and each keeps its most common genes and DNA. The sample table records hundreds of thousands of distinct CDR3 sequences; roughly 13% of these occur just once. In total, the top ten clones hold 6.5% to 8.5% of the sample. The sample consisted of PBMCs from blood, taken around 14 days before vaccination. These TCRs come from a man aged 50 to 59 who received an inactivated influenza vaccine. Donor details come from another sample of the same person, matched by shared clones.

This clonotype was found a few times. The V call is TRBV12-3 or TRBV12-4, the J call TRBJ1-1, with D uncertain. V was clipped by 2 bases and J by 1 base, with 8 bases between them. There are 14 residues in the CDR3. As DNA, the CDR3 is TGTGCCAGCAGTTTACGGAGAGAGAACACTGAAGCTTTCTTT. Residues: CASSLRRENTEAFF.

This clonotype was counted between two and nine times. The chain joins TRBV27 to TRBJ2-5, with TRBD2 identical over 8 bases. CDR1 and CDR2 (germline): MNHEY, SMNVEV (reference sequence). V shed 1 base, J shed 3 bases, and the junction held 1 base outside the gene matches. This CDR3 spans 14 amino acids. The CDR3 here is CASSLLGLEETQYF. The CDR3, as DNA: TGTGCCAGCAGTTTATTGGGACTAGAAGAGACCCAGTACTTC.

This clonotype was detected a few times. The CDR3 reads CASSLGGQGGEKLFF. The CDR3 nucleotides are TGTGCCAGCAGCTTGGGGGGACAGGGAGGAGAAAAACTGTTTTTT. The gene calls are TRBV5-4 and TRBJ1-4; 9 bases are a match to TRBD1. The CDR3 has 15 residues. The germline V gene encodes CDR1 SGHNT and CDR2 YYREEE (reference sequence). The V segment lost 0 bases and the J segment 8 bases; nucleotides outside the gene matches: 5.

This chain connects TRBV11-2 to TRBJ2-1, with a possible D match to TRBD2 (5 bases). CDR1 and CDR2 (germline): SGHAT, FQNNGV. This CDR3 has 15 residues. Between the trimmed V and J ends, which lost 5 bases and 7 bases, there was a span of 18 bases. The CDR3 DNA follows: TGTGCCAGCAGCCTAACAGAGGGAGTAGGTAATGAGCAGTTCTTC. Residues: CASSLTEGVGNEQFF.

This clonotype was observed many times. The chain is built from TRBV20-1 and TRBJ2-3; D may be TRBD1 (6 bases). The CDR3 contains 14 residues. V dropped 3 bases and J dropped 4 bases, with 14 bases sitting between them. The germline CDR1 and CDR2 sequences are DFQATT and SNEGSKA (reference sequence). The CDR3 DNA follows: TGCAGTGCTAGTATGGGGGCTAGGGCAGATACGCAGTATTTT. Translated, it gives CSASMGARADTQYF.

This clonotype was counted at least ten times. The chain employs TRBV20-1 and TRBJ1-5, with D possibly TRBD1 on 5 matching bases. The CDR3 length is 14 residues. The V and J ends lost 6 bases and 5 bases respectively, with 17 bases between them. Germline V gene sequence: CDR1 DFQATT, CDR2 SNEGSKA (reference sequence). CDR3 bases: TGCAGTGCACCCGGGACCCGGGTTGATCAGCCCCAGCATTTT. Residues: CSAPGTRVDQPQHF.

The chain couples TRBV12-3 or TRBV12-4 to TRBJ2-5; D is ambiguous. V was pared by 7 bases and J by 4 bases, with 7 bases between. The CDR3 loop spans 11 amino acids. CDR3 loop: CASTSAETQYF. CDR3 nucleotides: TGTGCCAGCACCTCTGCAGAGACCCAGTACTTC.

This clonotype was observed at least ten times. The chain links TRBV27 to TRBJ2-5, with D possibly TRBD2 on 6 matching bases. Trimming pared 3 bases from V and 3 bases from J, leaving 11 bases between. Germline CDR1 is MNHEY and CDR2 is SMNVEV (reference sequence). The CDR3 runs to 14 residues. CDR3 amino acids: CASSLVGGEETQYF. The CDR3 region has the DNA TGTGCCAGCAGTTTGGTAGGAGGGGAAGAGACCCAGTACTTC.

The chain has TRBV7-9 and TRBJ2-3; TRBD2 aligns across 9 bases. CDR3 size: 16 residues. Trimming removed 5 bases from V and 8 bases from J; junction bases left unmatched: 14. Germline V CDR1 and CDR2: SEHNR, FQNEAQ (reference sequence). The CDR3 spells CASSPRLAAGKGTQYF. For the CDR3, the DNA is TGTGCCAGCAGCCCCCGACTAGCGGCAGGCAAGGGTACGCAGTATTTT.

V gene TRBV6-2 or TRBV6-3 combines with J gene TRBJ1-1, with D possibly matching TRBD1 (5 bases). This CDR3 comprises 15 residues. The V end was cut by 0 bases, the J end by 3 bases, with 11 bases between. CDR1 MNHEY and CDR2 SVGEGT come from the germline V gene. CDR3 region: CASSYSRGGHTEAFF. CDR3 bases: TGTGCCAGCAGTTACTCAAGGGGAGGTCACACTGAAGCTTTCTTT.

V gene TRBV4-1 combines with J gene TRBJ2-2, with a tentative D call TRBD2 (5 bases). From germline, CDR1 is MGHRA and CDR2 YSYEKL. This CDR3 is built from 15 residues. V was shortened by 0 bases and J by 6 bases, with 11 bases between the two germline ends. The DNA of the CDR3 is TGCGCCAGCAGCCAAGATGGGAGTAGCCCCGGGGAGCTGTTTTTT. The encoded protein is CASSQDGSSPGELFF.

This clonotype was recorded a few times. CDR3 region: CSADLTNQETQYF. In DNA, the CDR3 is TGCAGTGCTGACTTGACAAACCAAGAGACCCAGTACTTC. The chain is built from TRBV20-1 and TRBJ2-5, with D uncertain. The V end lost 5 bases, the J end lost 0 bases, and 10 bases lay between the germline ends. The CDR3 runs 13 residues. Germline V gives CDR1 DFQATT, CDR2 SNEGSKA (reference sequence).

This chain links TRBV5-1 with TRBJ2-5; 10 nucleotides agree with TRBD2. V dropped 4 bases and J dropped 4; count of bases not matched to a gene: 10. The CDR3 length is 16 residues. CDR1 is SGHRS and CDR2 is YFSETQ in the germline V gene. The CDR3 sequence is CASSLRLAGGGETQYF. The CDR3 DNA is TGCGCCAGCAGCCTCCGACTAGCGGGTGGAGGAGAGACCCAGTACTTC.

This clonotype was counted a few times. This chain joins TRBV27 and TRBJ2-2; TRBD1 might be the D (6 bases). There are 14 residues in the CDR3. Germline values: CDR1 MNHEY, CDR2 SMNVEV (reference sequence). V dropped 3 bases and J dropped 4 bases, with 9 bases sitting between them. CDR3 DNA: TGTGCCAGCAGTTTCAGGGGTTCCACCGGGGAGCTGTTTTTT. As protein: CASSFRGSTGELFF.

This clonotype was recorded a few times. The chain recombines TRBV3-1 with TRBJ1-1, with a tentative D call TRBD1 (5 bases). The germline gives CDR1 LGHDT, CDR2 YNNKEL (reference sequence). V dropped 3 bases and J dropped 2 bases, with 13 bases sitting between them. There are 15 residues in the CDR3. This chain's CDR3 is CASSQDGGVNTEAFF. CDR3 nucleotide sequence: TGTGCCAGCAGCCAGGACGGAGGGGTAAACACTGAAGCTTTCTTT.

The rearrangement joins TRBV29-1 to TRBJ2-6; D ambiguous. V dropped 7 bases and J dropped 0 bases, with 7 bases sitting between them. CDR1 and CDR2 from the germline V gene are SQVTM and ANQGSEA. CDR3 length equals 13 residues. CDR3 loop: CSGGFSGANVLTF. CDR3 bases: TGCAGCGGAGGATTCTCTGGGGCCAACGTCCTGACTTTC.

This clonotype showed up just a few times. This chain links TRBV20-1 with TRBJ2-1; D unclear. Trimming removed 1 base from V and 4 bases from J, with 11 bases in between. This CDR3 has 14 residues. Per the germline V gene, CDR1 is DFQATT and CDR2 is SNEGSKA (reference sequence). The CDR3 spells CSARGGASYNEQFF. CDR3 nucleotide sequence: TGCAGTGCTAGAGGTGGAGCGTCTTACAATGAGCAGTTCTTC.

With respect to this clonotype: The germline gene is not matched at one end of the junction; a read error may be the cause. CDR3 in DNA: TGTGCCAGCAGCACCTATACGGGACAGGGGCCAAAATTT. It is translated as CASSTYTGQGPKF. The chain carries TRBV11-2 and TRBJ1-1; 10 nucleotides line up with TRBD1. This CDR3 region has 13 residues. Germline V gene sequence: CDR1 SGHAT, CDR2 FQNNGV.

The CDR3 DNA reads TGTGCCAGCAGTGAATGGTCGGCGGGAGGGTACAATGAGCAGTTCTTC. Translated: CASSEWSAGGYNEQFF. The J gene is TRBJ2-1, the V gene TRBV6-1, with 9 bases lining up with TRBD2. The CDR3 extends over 16 amino acids. Germline V gene lookup returns CDR1 MNHNS and CDR2 SASEGT. Trimming removed 2 bases from V and 4 bases from J; junction bases left unmatched: 6.

V and J are TRBV20-1 and TRBJ2-3; 9 nucleotides agree with TRBD2. The CDR3 length is 15 residues. Germline V CDR1 and CDR2: DFQATT, SNEGSKA (reference sequence). Losses at the gene ends were 3 bases for V and 2 bases for J; bases not matched to a gene: 6. The DNA for the CDR3 is TGCAGTGCTAGCCGACTAGCGGAGAACACAGATACGCAGTATTTT. Protein: CSASRLAENTDTQYF.

This clonotype came up a few times. This sequence joins TRBV10-3 and TRBJ2-3, with no clear D. The CDR3 is 12 amino acids. The germline V and J ends were trimmed by 11 bases and 3 bases, with 12 bases remaining between them. Germline-derived CDR1 and CDR2 are ENHRY and SYGVKD. CDR3 sequence: CAFRLGTDTQYF. The CDR3 DNA follows: TGTGCCTTTCGACTCGGGACAGATACGCAGTATTTT.

The V gene is TRBV7-9, the J gene TRBJ1-1; D is unresolved. The CDR3 totals 14 residues. Germline CDR1 SEHNR, CDR2 FQNEAQ (reference sequence). Between the trimmed V and J ends, which lost 2 bases and 3 bases, there was a span of 10 bases. The CDR3 sequence is CASSLLGFDTEAFF. DNA for the CDR3: TGTGCCAGCAGCTTACTGGGTTTTGACACTGAAGCTTTCTTT.

The chain employs TRBV12-3 or TRBV12-4 and TRBJ2-5; D might be TRBD1 (5 bases). This CDR3 spans 14 amino acids. V was cut by 4 bases and J by 5 bases, with 14 bases left in between. The CDR3 reads CASSSRKGLETQYF. CDR3 nucleotides: TGTGCCAGCAGTTCAAGGAAGGGGCTGGAGACCCAGTACTTC.

The chain uses TRBV15 and TRBJ1-5; D call uncertain. CDR3 length: 16 residues. V lost 6 bases to trimming and J lost 5 bases, with 20 bases between them. Germline values: CDR1 LNHNV, CDR2 YYDKDF (reference sequence). For the CDR3, the DNA is TGTGCCACCAGTAGTATTCTGCTACCTGGGGATCAGCCCCAGCATTTT. It codes for CATSSILLPGDQPQHF. The whole variable domain, remainder taken from reference TRBV15 and TRBJ1-5, is DAMVIQNPRYQVTQFGKPVTLSCSQTLNHNVMYWYQQKSSQAPKLLFHYYDKDFNNEADTPDNFQSRRPNTSFCFLDIRSPGLGDTAMYLCATSSILLPGDQPQHFGDGTRLSIL.

The rearrangement links TRBV20-1 to TRBJ2-7; D could derive from TRBD1 or TRBD2 (6 bases each). The germline V gene encodes CDR1 DFQATT and CDR2 SNEGSKA (reference sequence). V shed 3 bases and J shed 6 bases, with 18 bases lying between them. CDR3 length equals 14 residues. DNA for the CDR3: TGCAGTGCTAGTGCCGGGGGCGGTATCGCCGAGCAGTACTTC. Amino acids: CSASAGGGIAEQYF.

This clonotype was seen at least ten times. The chain couples TRBV12-3 or TRBV12-4 to TRBJ2-1, with D uncertain. V was pared by 1 base and J by 0 bases, with 7 bases between. The CDR3 is made up of 15 amino acids. The CDR3 loop reads CASSLGPGSYNEQFF. CDR3 DNA: TGTGCCAGCAGTTTAGGCCCAGGCTCCTACAATGAGCAGTTCTTC.

This clonotype has a handful of counts. The rearrangement joins TRBV24-1 to TRBJ2-3; D perhaps matches TRBD2 (6 bases). Germline CDR1 reads KGHDR; CDR2 reads SFDVKD. CDR3 size: 13 residues. Trimming stripped 7 bases from V and 2 bases from J, with 9 bases between. CDR3 loop: CATRGGITDTQYF. CDR3 DNA: TGTGCCACCAGGGGCGGGATCACAGATACGCAGTATTTT.

The chain joins TRBV9 to TRBJ1-1, with D perhaps TRBD1 (5 bases). Per germline, CDR1 SGDLS and CDR2 YYNGEE. The CDR3 contains 16 residues. V shed 4 bases and J shed 0 bases, with 16 bases lying between them. The CDR3 is CASSTRDQTMNTEAFF. In DNA form, the CDR3 reads TGTGCCAGCAGCACCCGGGACCAAACAATGAACACTGAAGCTTTCTTT.

The chain carries TRBV27 and TRBJ2-7; either TRBD1 or TRBD2 may supply D (5 bases each). Trimming took 6 bases from V and 2 from J, leaving 14 bases between them. The CDR3 length is 14 residues. Germline CDR1 reads MNHEY; CDR2 reads SMNVEV (reference sequence). The CDR3 DNA reads as TGTGCCAGCAGCCCAGGGACGGATCCCTACGAGCAGTACTTC. This sequence encodes CASSPGTDPYEQYF.